This paragraph covers one T cell receptor beta chain sequence. TCRdb's table, derived via immunoSEQ multiplex PCR, lists solely in-frame clones and lacks some. This sample carries fewer than 500,000 clones, roughly 90% of them seen once, and the ten largest clones take 0.7% to 1%. This specimen belongs to a study of blood T cell repertoires in COVID-19. As for the study in general: T cells, B-cell-depleted T cells, or PBMCs supplied cDNA or gDNA.

Trimming took 2 bases from V and 4 from J; bases not matched to a gene: 3. The V gene's germline CDR1 is SGHRS and CDR2 YFSETQ. There are 14 residues in the CDR3. The sample was peripheral blood. This chain uses TRBV5-1 with TRBJ2-7, with 10 bases lining up with TRBD1. This TCR was sampled from a man younger than 30 with COVID-19, enrolled during active disease. Here the CDR3 reads CASSLGTGEYEQYF. The DNA of the CDR3 is TGCGCCAGCAGCTTAGGGACAGGGGAGTACGAGCAGTACTTC.